This T cell receptor beta chain was found in a study of CD8 T cells in ankylosing spondylitis. The CDR3 is 16 residues long. V gave up 6 bases and J gave up 3 bases; unmatched junction bases: 9. TCRdb ran MiXCR on the 5' RACE reads and lists one entry per CDR3 protein. This sample carries a few hundred thousand distinct CDR3 sequences, around 11% of them seen once, and the ten largest clones take 6% to 8.5%. This clonotype was seen many times. This sequence originates from a male donor with ankylosing spondylitis or in good health (not recorded which). Sequenced: blood, either unsorted or a sorted T cell fraction (not recorded which). The chain uses TRBV12-3 or TRBV12-4 and TRBJ2-1; 9 nucleotides agree with TRBD2. CDR3 loop: CASSPTSGQDYNEQFF. In nucleotides, the CDR3 is TGTGCCAGCAGCCCGACTAGCGGACAAGACTACAATGAGCAGTTCTTC.